The T cell receptor (beta chain) under discussion was sequenced for a study of cytomegalovirus exposure and HLA in healthy donors (dated by TCRdb to about 2017). Regarding the study in general: In an earlier analysis of around 540 of the donors, about 270 Gb of sequence data and 100 million or so unique TCR beta sequences from roughly 190 million T cells were reported. The study combined high-throughput TCR immunosequencing, statistical association of individual TCRs with disease status, and machine learning to predict cytomegalovirus infection status. The genetic ancestry cluster associated with self-reported Caucasian donors included about four fifths of the roughly 410 genotyped donors. On average, about 240,000 unique TCR beta nucleotide sequences were sequenced per donor among 398 genotyped donors of the cohort, with roughly 18% of those sequences being non-productive. Typing coverage differed by locus: A, B, C, DRB1 and DQB1 were typed in roughly 620-640 donors, DQA1 in about 500, DPA1 in approximately 600, and DPB1 in just under 480. Because of strong linkage in the cohort, five DR-DQ haplotypes were treated as single units for association and clustering. Approximately 300 gigabases of sequencing data and 75 million to 85 million unique TCR sequences made up an early release that covered over 550 HLA-typed donors. HLA typing covered class I and class II loci at four-digit resolution. The T cell repertoires of 670 or so subjects were profiled by immunosequencing and related to cytomegalovirus serostatus. In an earlier analysis of about 590 of the donors, high-throughput TCR beta sequencing was used to judge whether each TCR beta V gene segment behaved as functional or pseudogenic. In a later analysis, previously published TCR beta repertoires from 666 donors were re-analyzed and high-resolution HLA genotyping was added so that TCR occurrence patterns could be studied. Besides the first cohort of roughly 640 subjects, a separate validation cohort made up of over 95 different subjects was used. Alongside the repertoire data, information on donor age, sex, ethnicity and CMV serostatus was compiled. Rather than using new phenotypic data, the later analysis identified candidate immune exposures from TCR beta sequences and from how often those sequences occurred across donors. Every repertoire in the discovery cohort had been generated on one and the same sequencing platform. A later genetic analysis took genome-wide SNP genotypes for about 65% of the roughly 670 donors and used that subset as a discovery cohort. The study was designed to test whether signatures of past pathogen exposure could be identified by cataloging public T cell receptors.

The investigation overall reported the following: According to a later analysis, TCR association rates differed among HLA loci, with DRB1 alleles showing the most associated TCRs and HLA-C alleles showing the fewest. A later analysis reported that several top co-occurrence clusters appeared linked to parvovirus B19, influenza, CMV and Epstein-Barr virus. Compared with equally common non-associated chains, HLA-associated TCR beta chains in a later analysis were more clonally expanded and had lower generation probabilities. A later analysis associated some 17,000 TCR beta sequences with specific HLA alleles at a false discovery rate of 0.05. Because HLA typing was missing for some donors at each locus, association tests included only the typed subset. Some IMGT-functional V segments, including TRBV6-2 and TRBV6-3, could not be told apart with the 87-base-pair reads, so those segments were excluded. In vitro tests confirmed that a few of the cytomegalovirus-associated TCR beta chains recognize cytomegalovirus antigens. An earlier analysis of approximately 540 of the donors showed that most TCR beta V segments appeared in productive rearrangements either about 87% or about 30% of the time, which broadly matched IMGT annotations. While some public TCRs were present in many individuals, most TCR sequences turned up only very rarely across donors. The classifier was reported to diagnose cytomegalovirus status with high specificity and sensitivity in both the original cohort and the validation cohort. A further reported finding was that TCR beta sequences accurately predicted the HLA-A and HLA-B alleles for most subjects in the first cohort. When HLA alleles, especially DR and DQ, strongly co-occurred, attributing TCR associations to individual alleles was difficult. Because counts were too low, under 20 rarely observed V segments, including chromosome 9 orphons, were left out of the earlier analysis of roughly 600 of the donors. Correlated functional status among segregating V segments might reflect linkage disequilibrium, but an unknown experimental factor could not be ruled out. Immune exposure information for the cohort was limited to CMV serostatus. A group of highly shared sequence variants was considered likely to be a technical artifact of the sequencing pipeline. It was suggested by the authors that the approach could potentially be generalized to other disease states and immunological phenotypes. According to a later analysis, most CMV-associated TCR beta chains appeared to be HLA-restricted, and the HLA associations seemed to be driven largely by CMV exposure. Only TCR beta chains were sequenced in this cohort, and the absence of alpha or paired-chain data limited detectable features. Compared with the roughly 670-donor mean, donors in an Asian-associated ancestry cluster had fewer N-insertions in productive TCRs, according to a later genetic analysis. V-gene and J-gene trimming of TCR beta chains was associated with a missense DCLRE1C variant in a later genetic analysis, and the association was replicated in an independent cohort. In the study, roughly 160 TCR beta chains were listed as associated with cytomegalovirus. Sequencing depth was assumed to be roughly uniform across donors in the presence/absence analyses, though that assumption may not hold.

The cohort consisted of 600 to 700 healthy bone marrow donors. Cohort members were all nominally healthy when sampled, although unrecorded immune exposures were likely present. The donor tested CMV seronegative and was one of the 352 seronegative cohort members. A peripheral blood sample was collected from each donor, and TCR beta sequencing was performed on peripheral blood mononuclear cells. The Qiagen DNeasy Blood Extraction Kit was used to extract genomic DNA from the blood cell samples. Library construction relied on the immunoSEQ multiplex PCR assay. For the multiplex PCR, a mixture combining 60 forward primers for TCR Vbeta segments and 13 reverse primers for TCR Jbeta segments was used. Amplification of the CDR3 region of rearranged TCR beta genes was performed with a multiplex PCR assay on genomic DNA. Amplified TCR beta libraries were sequenced as 87-base-pair reads on the Illumina HiSeq System. The study's own analysis went as follows. A later analysis tallied some 79 million unique TCR beta chains across the 650 to 750 repertoires, and approximately 11 million of those chains were shared by two or more donors. A nearest-neighbor algorithm error-corrected the raw reads and collapsed the reads into unique sequences, merging closely related sequences to remove PCR and sequencing errors. Alignment of CDR3 sequences to IMGT reference sequences was used to assign V, D and J gene segments. Each retained sequence needed at least a six-nucleotide match to both a V gene segment and a J gene segment. A rearrangement counted as productive if the CDR3 had no stop codons and remained in frame with V and J, and every other rearrangement counted as non-productive. CDR3 was defined by IMGT convention, running from the second conserved V-encoded cysteine to the conserved J-encoded phenylalanine. The earlier analysis of about 560 of the donors excluded any sequence lacking an unambiguous match to a single V gene segment. In an earlier analysis of approximately 610 of the donors, V segments were called functional above 56.7% productive rearrangements and were called segregating when the between-donor standard deviation exceeded 5%. A statistical classification framework was developed to diagnose cytomegalovirus status using the catalog of TCR beta chain sequences. A later analysis assigned V and J genes by comparing TCR nucleotide sequences with IMGT/GENE-DB human TR gene sequences. A later analysis assigned CDR3 sequences and most-parsimonious VDJ recombination scenarios with the TCRdist pipeline. In a later analysis, every TCR beta chain was defined by the combination of its CDR3 amino acid sequence and its V-gene family, and reads without a unique V-gene family were dropped. To address suspected cross-contamination and a sequencing artifact, a later analysis removed approximately 600 highly shared, low-generation-probability nucleotide sequences. A later analysis calculated a clonal expansion index for each public chain from normalized within-repertoire ranks of inferred template counts. Generation probabilities in a later analysis came from a VDJ recombination model fitted to out-of-frame rearrangements, and those results were checked against IGoR. In a later analysis, TCR-TCR, TCR-HLA and TCR-CMV co-occurrence was scored with hypergeometric tests, and a repertoire-size bias correction was applied to TCR pairs. In a later analysis, false discovery rates were estimated by permuting HLA or CMV assignments 20 times. In a later analysis, co-occurring TCRs were grouped with DBSCAN, and TCRdist sequence similarity was added when clustering was performed within HLA-allele-positive subsets. Repertoires with fewer than 30,000 or more than 120,000 public chains were left out of co-occurrence clustering, as were a handful of repertoires with anomalous nucleotide sharing. TCRdb limited this immuneACCESS table to in-frame rearrangements with V and J called. A share of clones is missing; checked studies link under half to unresolved V genes, and the rest is unexplained. V and J calls and clone size follow that table, whereas D and trimming were derived from the DNA. For this sample the table gives about 180,000 clones, of which about 85% were detected only once. The top ten constitute 1% of the sample.

There are a few counts of this clone. Its binding antigen is unknown. No base quality information exists; no much larger clone differs at one position. V is trimmed back by 5 bases and J by 5 bases, and the junction contains 6 bases that no gene match accounts for. As encoded in the germline V gene, CDR1 is MNHEY while CDR2 is SVGAGI. The CDR3 starts with the cysteine, ends with the phenylalanine, and has 14 residues. The read is trimmed to its CDR3 DNA, 42 bases read in frame from base 1. Source material: PBMCs. The chain joins TRBV6-5 to TRBJ1-5; 7 bases in between match TRBD1. The TCR sequence derives from a boy aged 2 to 9 in good health and CMV-seronegative. The CDR3 region reads CASSEGQEHQPQHF. The nucleotide sequence reads TGTGCCAGCAGTGAAGGACAGGAACATCAGCCCCAGCATTTT.